One sample yielded the 31 T cell receptor beta chains listed below, sequenced in a study of cytomegalovirus exposure and HLA in healthy donors. The primer mix had 60 Vbeta and 13 Jbeta primers. The repertoire was sequenced with immunoSEQ multiplex PCR; TCRdb's copy has only in-frame clones and lacks some. In the table there are around 150,000 clones, over 80% of which are singletons. Sequenced input: PBMCs. These receptor sequences come from a male donor in good health and CMV-seropositive.

The chain couples TRBV10-2 to TRBJ2-7; possibly TRBD1 for D (6 bases). Per germline, CDR1 WSHSY and CDR2 SAAADI. This CDR3 is 13 amino acids long. Trimming stripped 6 bases from V and 6 bases from J, with 15 bases between. Here the CDR3 DNA reads TGCGCCAGCAGCCCAGCGGCCAGGGGCGAGCAGTACTTC. It is translated as CASSPAARGEQYF.

The chain links TRBV11-2 to TRBJ2-3; perhaps TRBD1 as D (5 bases). This CDR3 has 15 residues. Germline loops: CDR1 SGHAT, CDR2 FQNNGV. Trimming shortened V by 4 bases and J by 1 base, and 12 bases separated the two germline ends. CDR3 in DNA: TGTGCCAGCAGCTCTCAGGGCGCGGGCACAGATACGCAGTATTTT. It translates to CASSSQGAGTDTQYF.

This chain links TRBV9 with TRBJ2-7, with 10 positions matching TRBD2. This CDR3 contains 15 residues. V lost 3 bases to trimming and J lost 3 bases; unmatched junction nucleotides: 6. The germline V gene encodes CDR1 SGDLS and CDR2 YYNGEE. CDR3 nucleotides: TGTGCCAGCAGCGCGGCTAGCGGGAGTAACTACGAGCAGTACTTC. Its protein product is CASSAASGSNYEQYF.

The rearrangement joins TRBV6-1 to TRBJ1-2, with D maybe TRBD1 (6 bases). Trimming took 8 bases from V and 3 from J, leaving 13 bases between them. In germline, CDR1 is MNHNS, CDR2 SASEGT. This CDR3 is 13 amino acids long. In nucleotides, the CDR3 is TGTGCCAGCCGGACAGCTTTTGACTATGGCTACACCTTC. Amino acids: CASRTAFDYGYTF.

The genes are TRBV2 and TRBJ1-5, with TRBD1 matching 8 bases. Germline assignment: CDR1 SNHLY and CDR2 FYNNEI. The CDR3 is 14 residues long. J lost 5 bases, V lost 7 bases, and 7 bases had no gene match. The CDR3 spells CASKDQGAYQPQHF. CDR3 DNA sequence: TGTGCCAGCAAAGATCAGGGGGCTTATCAGCCCCAGCATTTT.

V gene TRBV9 combines with J gene TRBJ2-2, with 9 bases matching TRBD2. Trimming cost V 0 bases and J 5 bases; bases outside gene matches: 2. From germline, CDR1 is SGDLS and CDR2 YYNGEE. This CDR3 spans 15 amino acids. CDR3 DNA: TGTGCCAGCAGCGTAGGCGGGAGGGAAACCGGGGAGCTGTTTTTT. Protein product: CASSVGGRETGELFF.

The table lists this clone with a few counts. This chain uses TRBV15 with TRBJ2-2; TRBD2 matches 11 bases. The CDR3 has 18 amino acids. V shed 1 base, J shed 0 bases, and the junction held 4 bases outside the gene matches. Germline values: CDR1 LNHNV, CDR2 YYDKDF (reference sequence). CDR3 loop: CATSRGLAGGANTGELFF. The CDR3 region has the DNA TGTGCCACCAGCAGAGGGTTAGCGGGAGGGGCGAACACCGGGGAGCTGTTTTTT.

V is TRBV5-6 and J is TRBJ1-1; D call uncertain. Germline V gene sequence: CDR1 SGHDT, CDR2 YYEEEE. This CDR3 spans 14 amino acids. Trimming cost V 1 base and J 4 bases, with 11 bases left between them. The CDR3 region is CASSLTVGSTEAFF. CDR3 bases: TGTGCCAGCAGCTTGACAGTTGGGAGCACTGAAGCTTTCTTT.

This clone has a single count. The rearrangement joins TRBV9 to TRBJ2-1; 10 bases match TRBD2. Losses at the gene ends were 10 bases for V and 11 bases for J; bases not matched to a gene: 12. The V gene's germline CDR1 is SGDLS and CDR2 YYNGEE. The CDR3 covers 13 residues. CDR3 DNA sequence: TGTGCCTCCCAGGGACTAGCGATCACTCAGCAGTTCTTC. This encodes CASQGLAITQQFF.

This clone was found a few times. The chain has TRBV15 and TRBJ2-3; perhaps TRBD2 as D (6 bases). CDR1 LNHNV and CDR2 YYDKDF come from the germline V gene (reference sequence). V shed 8 bases and J shed 2 bases, with 17 bases lying between them. The CDR3 runs to 15 residues. CDR3 loop: CATYDSAGLTDTQYF. The CDR3 DNA sequence: TGTGCCACCTATGATTCCGCGGGGCTCACAGATACGCAGTATTTT.

The chain recombines TRBV25-1 with TRBJ2-4; 9 nucleotides match TRBD1. CDR1 MGHDK and CDR2 SYGVNS come from the germline V gene. The CDR3 is made up of 18 amino acids. V lost 5 bases, J lost 0 bases, and 11 bases stayed unmatched. CDR3 DNA: TGTGCCAGCAGTAACGGGGACAGGGTGTATAGAGCCAAAAACATTCAGTACTTC. It specifies CASSNGDRVYRAKNIQYF.

The CDR3 sequence: CASSEMKGAGRETQYF. CDR3 sequence (DNA): TGTGCCAGCAGTGAGATGAAGGGGGCCGGAAGAGAGACCCAGTACTTC. The rearrangement links TRBV6-4 to TRBJ2-5; 7 bases are a match to TRBD1. The germline V gene encodes CDR1 MRHNA and CDR2 SNTAGT. This CDR3 has 16 residues. V was pared by 3 bases and J by 4 bases, with 11 bases of the junction left unmatched.

The rearrangement joins TRBV5-1 to TRBJ1-1; unclear D gene. V shed 3 bases and J shed 0 bases, with 6 bases lying between them. The CDR3 is made up of 13 amino acids. Per the germline V gene, CDR1 is SGHRS and CDR2 is YFSETQ. The chain's CDR3 is CASSSTLNTEAFF. CDR3 DNA: TGCGCCAGCAGCTCAACATTGAACACTGAAGCTTTCTTT.

This clone was observed a single time. The V and J genes are TRBV18 and TRBJ2-3; weak D call: TRBD2 (6 bases). Trimming took 2 bases from V and 5 from J, leaving 8 bases between them. CDR1 and CDR2 (germline): KGHSH, LQKENI. The CDR3 covers 13 residues. In DNA, the CDR3 is TGTGCCAGCTCACCAGAGGGAGGAGATACGCAGTATTTT. Amino acid sequence: CASSPEGGDTQYF.

This chain uses TRBV10-3 with TRBJ2-7; 11 nucleotides match TRBD2. This CDR3 has 15 amino acids. The V segment lost 10 bases and the J segment 2 bases; nucleotides outside the gene matches: 10. CDR1 and CDR2 from the germline V gene are ENHRY and SYGVKD. This CDR3 is CATDPGTSGAYEQYF. In DNA, the CDR3 is TGTGCCACCGACCCGGGGACTAGCGGAGCCTACGAGCAGTACTTC.

V gene TRBV7-2 combines with J gene TRBJ1-2; D remains ambiguous. Germline CDR1 reads SGHTA; CDR2 reads FQGNSA. Deletions cut 5 bases from V and 10 bases from J, with 14 bases between. This CDR3 comprises 12 residues. The CDR3 nucleotides are TGTGCCAGCAGCCCTGGGCAGGTTCCCTACACCTTC. Its translation: CASSPGQVPYTF. Using reference TRBV7-2 and TRBJ1-2 for the parts outside the CDR3, the full variable domain is GAGVSQSPSNKVTEKGKDVELRCDPISGHTALYWYRQSLGQGLEFLIYFQGNSAPDKSGLPSDRFSAERTGGSVSTLTIQRTQQEDSAVYLCASSPGQVPYTFGSGTRLTVV.

Written as DNA, the CDR3 is TGTGCCACCCTGACAGGGAACACAGATACGCAGTATTTT. Protein: CATLTGNTDTQYF. V and J are TRBV6-6 and TRBJ2-3; 7 bases are a match to TRBD1. The CDR3 is 13 amino acids. Germline assignment: CDR1 MNHNY and CDR2 SVGAGI (reference sequence). V lost 10 bases and J lost 2; bases outside the gene matches: 6.

This sequence joins TRBV7-2 and TRBJ2-2; 12 nucleotides line up with TRBD2. Germline CDR1 SGHTA, CDR2 FQGNSA. V was pared by 5 bases and J by 6 bases, with 16 bases of the junction left unmatched. CDR3 length equals 19 residues. CDR3 protein: CASSPLSLLLAGGSGELFF. For the CDR3, the DNA is TGTGCCAGCAGCCCTCTTTCCCTCCTACTAGCGGGAGGATCCGGGGAGCTGTTTTTT.

The V gene is TRBV5-1, the J gene TRBJ2-1; D is unresolved. The germline gives CDR1 SGHRS, CDR2 YFSETQ. Trimming stripped 4 bases from V and 1 base from J, with 15 bases between. This CDR3 is 16 amino acids long. In nucleotides, the CDR3 is TGCGCCAGCAGCAACGCCGGGTCCGGGTCCTACAATGAGCAGTTCTTC. Protein: CASSNAGSGSYNEQFF.

V gene TRBV7-6 combines with J gene TRBJ1-1, with TRBD1 matching over 7 bases. With 5 bases clipped from V and 10 bases from J, the junction kept 7 bases outside the gene matches. This CDR3 is built from 12 residues. CDR1 is SGHVS and CDR2 is FNYEAQ in the germline V gene. The CDR3 loop reads CASSPLTGIAFF. The CDR3 nucleotides read TGTGCCAGCAGCCCCCTGACAGGGATAGCTTTCTTT.

The rearrangement uses TRBV5-1 and TRBJ2-7, with D possibly being TRBD1 (5 bases). Trimming cost V 4 bases and J 3 bases, with 11 bases left between them. This CDR3 is built from 13 residues. CDR1 is SGHRS and CDR2 is YFSETQ in the germline V gene. The CDR3 reads CASSPQGDYEQYF. CDR3 DNA: TGCGCCAGCAGCCCCCAAGGGGACTACGAGCAGTACTTC.

With respect to this clone: The junction departs from the called germline gene at one end, perhaps through a read error. The chain links TRBV7-9 to TRBJ1-6, with 10 bases identical to TRBD1. The CDR3 loop spans 14 amino acids. Germline V gives CDR1 SEHNR, CDR2 FQNEAQ (reference sequence). This chain's CDR3 is CSSSDRGSNSPLHF. Written as DNA, the CDR3 is TGTTCCAGTTCGGACAGGGGGTCTAATTCACCCCTCCACTTT.

As to this clone: The sample carries other DNA sequences with the same CDR3. V usage is TRBV18 and J usage is TRBJ1-2; 7 bases agree with TRBD1. With 4 bases clipped from V and 0 bases from J, the junction kept 5 bases outside the gene matches. Germline V gene lookup returns CDR1 KGHSH and CDR2 LQKENI. There are 15 residues in the CDR3. CDR3 sequence (DNA): TGTGCCAGCTCACGGGACAGCCCTGCTAACTATGGCTACACCTTC. Translated, it gives CASSRDSPANYGYTF.

The chain couples TRBV27 to TRBJ2-3; D possibly corresponds to TRBD1 (6 bases). Deletions cut 2 bases from V and 4 bases from J, with 10 bases between. The CDR3 loop spans 14 amino acids. Germline values: CDR1 MNHEY, CDR2 SMNVEV (reference sequence). CDR3: CASSLKRTADTQYF. The DNA of the CDR3 is TGTGCCAGCAGTTTAAAGCGGACAGCAGATACGCAGTATTTT.

Details on this clone: Additional DNA sequences in this sample encode the identical CDR3. The CDR3 coding sequence is TGTGCTAGTGCCCGGGGGACAGGGGGCGTCGCAAATCGCTACGAGCAGTACTTC. It translates to CASARGTGGVANRYEQYF. This chain links TRBV12-5 with TRBJ2-7; TRBD1 matches at 12 bases. Germline-derived CDR1 and CDR2 are LGHNT and FRNRAP. With 7 bases clipped from V and 3 bases from J, the junction kept 16 bases outside the gene matches. CDR3 length: 18 amino acids.

The chain is built from TRBV10-3 and TRBJ1-1; D perhaps matches TRBD1 (5 bases). The germline V gene encodes CDR1 ENHRY and CDR2 SYGVKD. The CDR3 is 15 residues long. The V end was cut by 0 bases, the J end by 4 bases, with 12 bases between. The CDR3 here is CAISESGGQGTEAFF. DNA of the CDR3: TGTGCCATCAGTGAGTCAGGCGGACAAGGCACTGAAGCTTTCTTT.

The count of this clone is one. V is TRBV6-1 and J is TRBJ1-2; D is possibly TRBD1 (5 bases). This CDR3 has 13 amino acids. The germline gives CDR1 MNHNS, CDR2 SASEGT. The V end was cut by 5 bases, the J end by 4 bases, with 11 bases between. The chain's CDR3 is CASSSLGLYGYTF. CDR3 sequence (DNA): TGTGCCAGCAGTTCTCTGGGGCTCTATGGCTACACCTTC.

The chain joins TRBV5-4 to TRBJ1-1; D possibly corresponds to TRBD1 (6 bases). The CDR3 has 13 residues. Trimming removed 4 bases at V and 1 base at J, with 8 bases between. Germline V CDR1 and CDR2: SGHNT, YYREEE (reference sequence). The CDR3 nucleotides are TGTGCCAGCAGCGGACAGCCGAACACTGAAGCTTTCTTT. Its protein product is CASSGQPNTEAFF.

V is TRBV6-1 and J is TRBJ1-2, with D perhaps TRBD1 (5 bases). The CDR3 spans 14 residues. Germline V CDR1 and CDR2: MNHNS, SASEGT. Trimming shortened V by 1 base and J by 4 bases, and 10 bases separated the two germline ends. The CDR3 is CASSEEGRIYGYTF. In nucleotides, the CDR3 is TGTGCCAGCAGTGAAGAGGGGAGGATCTATGGCTACACCTTC.

This clone turned up a few times. This chain links TRBV18 with TRBJ1-1; 8 nucleotides match TRBD1. The V gene end was trimmed by 4 bases and the J gene end by 4 bases; junction bases not matched to a gene: 17. The CDR3 is 18 amino acids. Per germline, CDR1 KGHSH and CDR2 LQKENI. For the CDR3, the DNA is TGTGCCAGCTCACTCACTGCGGGTGGACAGGGAAGAGGCACTGAAGCTTTCTTT. It specifies CASSLTAGGQGRGTEAFF.

The rearrangement uses TRBV5-8 and TRBJ2-7; D is perhaps TRBD1 (5 bases). The CDR3 contains 12 residues. Trimming shortened V by 4 bases and J by 6 bases, and 11 bases separated the two germline ends. Per germline, CDR1 SGHTS and CDR2 YDEGEE. The CDR3 nucleotides are TGTGCCAGCAGCCCGGACACCCTCGAGCAGTACTTC. Protein sequence: CASSPDTLEQYF.